What follows describes a single TCR beta chain. Its antigen is unidentified. This sample stems from a study of metastatic and nonmetastatic thyroid tumors. At the level of the study: Repertoires of blood and of tissue (tumor or nodule) from malignant and benign thyroid patients were compared. Study observations and caveats: Benign nodules were reported to have significantly lower TCR beta diversity than malignant thyroid tumors, in blood and tumor.

In the authors' methods: Variation in CDR3 across clinicopathological groups served as the basis for constructing a distant-metastasis classifier in papillary thyroid cancer. Using MiXCR, TCRdb reanalyzed the PCR reads. For this entry, the V and J calls and clone size follow TCRdb and not the study's own pipeline. The data contain 10,000 to 13,000 clones, over 30% of them singletons. The V end was cut by 2 bases, the J end by 1 base, with 11 bases between. CDR3 length: 15 residues. The germline V gene has CDR1 MNHNS and CDR2 SASEGT. Thyroid surgery had not been preceded by any treatment in any patient.

The clonotype was recovered from a female donor with papillary thyroid cancer or a benign thyroid nodule (not recorded which). Some clones in this sample may be carry-over from other donors' samples. The sequenced sample consisted of tumor tissue. The V and J genes are TRBV6-1 and TRBJ1-1; D is unresolved. The CDR3 DNA sequence: TGTGCCAGCAGTGAAATCTCCGCAGGGAACACTGAAGCTTTCTTT. Protein sequence: CASSEISAGNTEAFF.